This T cell receptor beta chain was identified in a study of blood T cell repertoires in COVID-19. Using immunoSEQ multiplex PCR, the repertoire was profiled, and TCRdb retains in-frame clones only, with some absent. The sample includes around 90,000 clones, 80% to 90% of them seen just once. The CDR3 contains 15 residues. The ends lost 7 bases at V and 2 bases at J; junction bases unmatched: 7. Germline-derived CDR1 and CDR2 are LNHDA and SQIVND (reference sequence). This receptor was obtained from a man in his fifties with COVID-19, enrolled during active disease. The rearrangement joins TRBV19 to TRBJ2-3; 9 nucleotides line up with TRBD1. Material for sequencing was peripheral blood. The CDR3 sequence: CASKKQGANTDTQYF. The CDR3 nucleotides read TGTGCCAGTAAAAAACAGGGGGCTAACACAGATACGCAGTATTTT. Using reference TRBV19 and TRBJ2-3 for the parts outside the CDR3, the full variable domain is DGGITQSPKYLFRKEGQNVTLSCEQNLNHDAMYWYRQDPGQGLRLIYYSQIVNDFQKGDIAEGYSVSREKKESFPLTVTSAQKNPTAFYLCASKKQGANTDTQYFGPGTRLTVL.